The 6 T cell receptor beta chains reported below all come from one sample, sequenced in a study of identical twins. TCRdb used MiXCR to reprocess the 5' RACE reads, holding one entry per CDR3 protein. The table has under 350,000 distinct CDR3 sequences, roughly 8.6% seen once; the top ten hold about 7.1%. These data were also filed under a second study, of yellow fever vaccine responses in identical twins.

The sequencing input was CD8+ T cells sorted from blood. Receptor source: a woman under 30 in good health.

This clonotype was recorded at least ten times. V gene TRBV5-1 combines with J gene TRBJ2-7; no clear D gene. CDR1 SGHRS and CDR2 YFSETQ come from the germline V gene. V lost 1 base to trimming and J lost 3 bases, with 8 bases between them. The CDR3 has 13 amino acids. The CDR3 nucleotides are TGCGCCAGCAGCTTGAATACCCTCTACGAGCAGTACTTC. Encoded protein: CASSLNTLYEQYF. Based on the CDR3 plus reference TRBV5-1 and TRBJ2-7, the full variable domain is KAGVTQTPRYLIKTRGQQVTLSCSPISGHRSVSWYQQTPGQGLQFLFEYFSETQRNKGNFPGRFSGRQFSNSRSEMNVSTLELGDSALYLCASSLNTLYEQYFGPGTRLTVT.

This clonotype has a count of ten or more. This sequence joins TRBV27 and TRBJ2-5; D might be TRBD2 (6 bases). Germline V CDR1 and CDR2: MNHEY, SMNVEV (reference sequence). This CDR3 has 15 residues. The V end was cut by 4 bases, the J end by 5 bases, with 17 bases between. The CDR3 loop is CASSSSGTLRETQYF. CDR3 in DNA: TGTGCCAGCAGTTCCTCCGGGACTCTGAGGGAGACCCAGTACTTC.

In its sample, this clonotype was seen many times. This chain joins TRBV6-2 or TRBV6-3 and TRBJ2-1, with D possibly being TRBD1 (6 bases). Looked up from germline, CDR1 is MNHEY and CDR2 is SVGEGT. Deletions cut 5 bases from V and 5 bases from J, with 13 bases between. The CDR3 totals 14 residues. The chain's CDR3 is CASSAFYRDNEQFF. In DNA, the CDR3 is TGTGCCAGCAGTGCCTTCTACAGGGACAATGAGCAGTTCTTC.

This clonotype showed up just a few times. The V and J genes are TRBV4-3 and TRBJ2-3, with a tentative D call TRBD2 (6 bases). Germline V gene lookup returns CDR1 LGHNA and CDR2 YSLEER. With 0 bases removed from V and 1 base from J, the gap between germline ends came to 14 bases. The CDR3 length is 17 residues. In nucleotides, the CDR3 is TGCGCCAGCAGCCAAGATTCGCCGGGAGTGGGCACAGATACGCAGTATTTT. Protein product: CASSQDSPGVGTDTQYF.

Written as DNA, the CDR3 is TGTGCCAGCAGTTTTGATAGCGGGAGGCCCTACAATGAGCAGTTCTTC. It is translated as CASSFDSGRPYNEQFF. The chain joins TRBV6-4 to TRBJ2-1, with TRBD2 identical over 10 bases. CDR1 and CDR2 from the germline V gene are MRHNA and SNTAGT. This CDR3 has 16 amino acids. The V and J ends lost 5 bases and 2 bases, in that order; junction bases with no gene match: 6.

This clonotype was seen only a few times. The V gene is TRBV27, the J gene TRBJ2-1; the D gene could be TRBD1 or TRBD2 (5 bases each). This CDR3 comprises 14 residues. The germline V and J ends were trimmed by 3 bases and 6 bases, with 12 bases remaining between them. Germline V CDR1 and CDR2: MNHEY, SMNVEV (reference sequence). The CDR3 is CASSFRRTSNEQFF. The CDR3 DNA follows: TGTGCCAGCAGTTTTCGGAGGACAAGCAATGAGCAGTTCTTC.